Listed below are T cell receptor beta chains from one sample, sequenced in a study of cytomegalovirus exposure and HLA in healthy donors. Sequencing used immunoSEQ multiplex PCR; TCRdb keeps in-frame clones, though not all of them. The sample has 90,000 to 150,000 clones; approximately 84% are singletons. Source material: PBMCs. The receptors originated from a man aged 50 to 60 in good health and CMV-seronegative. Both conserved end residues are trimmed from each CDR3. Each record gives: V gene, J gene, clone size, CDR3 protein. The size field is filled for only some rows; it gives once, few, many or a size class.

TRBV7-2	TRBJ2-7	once	ASSLSLAPDYEQY
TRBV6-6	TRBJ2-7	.	ASTPPGGPHEQY
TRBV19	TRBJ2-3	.	ASSPAALTTDTQY
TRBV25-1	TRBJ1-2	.	ASSEPGVHYGYT
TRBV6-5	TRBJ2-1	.	ASSYPAGRTNEQF
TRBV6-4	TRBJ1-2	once	ASSDTAGLGGYT
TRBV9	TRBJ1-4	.	ASSVTGTGGEKLF
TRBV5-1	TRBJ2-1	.	ASSPRAGGKYNEQF
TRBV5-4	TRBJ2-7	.	ASSYRGGYEQY
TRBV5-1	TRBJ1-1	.	ASSFSGNPEAF
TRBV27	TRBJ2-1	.	ASSLTPRRGRSYNEQF
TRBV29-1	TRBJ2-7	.	SVGQQSSYEQY
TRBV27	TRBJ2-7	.	ASRDIGGEIYEQY
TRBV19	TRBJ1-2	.	ASSTGTAGWPT
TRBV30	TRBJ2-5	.	AWTLGTRRQETQY
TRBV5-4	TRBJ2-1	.	ASSSQAGTSGNNEQF
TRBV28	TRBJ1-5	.	ASRPGDQPQH
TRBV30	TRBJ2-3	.	AWRGGGWEGTDTQY
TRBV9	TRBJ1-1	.	ASSYGTGMNTEAF
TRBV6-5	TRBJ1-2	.	ASRHPQGADYGYT
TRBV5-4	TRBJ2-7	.	ASSFPGLSSYEQY
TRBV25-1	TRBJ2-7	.	ASRGVGASYEQY
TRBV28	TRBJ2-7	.	ASSLLEPYEQY
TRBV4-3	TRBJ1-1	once	ASSQVQGLTGAGTEAF
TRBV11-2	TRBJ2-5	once	ASSLDRFQETQY
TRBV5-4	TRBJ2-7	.	ASSFGGAVLNEQY
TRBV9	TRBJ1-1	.	ASSVGDRGGTEAF
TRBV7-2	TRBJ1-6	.	ASSSDRVSPLH
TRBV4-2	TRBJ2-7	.	ASSQDSAASGSYEQY
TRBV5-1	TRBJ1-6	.	ASSLVQGGSYNSPLH
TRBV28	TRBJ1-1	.	ASILQGDAEAF
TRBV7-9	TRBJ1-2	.	ASSSEGYGYT
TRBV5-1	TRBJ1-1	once	ASSTPGGGAEAF
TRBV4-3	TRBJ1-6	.	ASSQSRQGNSPLH
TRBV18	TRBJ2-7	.	ASSPPSQRGGEQY
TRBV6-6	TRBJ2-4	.	ASTVTSGSDIQY
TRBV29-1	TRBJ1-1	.	SVADRMNTEAF
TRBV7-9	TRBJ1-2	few	ASSLAGTGNYGYT
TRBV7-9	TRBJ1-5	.	ASSSHLDRATLGNQPQH
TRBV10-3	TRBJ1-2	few	ATVSSWTASYGYT
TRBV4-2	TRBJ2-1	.	ASSQDPRGRTYNEQF
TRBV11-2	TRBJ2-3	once	ASSPGTSTDTQY
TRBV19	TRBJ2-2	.	ASSIDLRRFTGELF
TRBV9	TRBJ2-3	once	ASSVGPRDTQY
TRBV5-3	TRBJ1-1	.	ARRVGGAWRAF
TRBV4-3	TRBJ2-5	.	ASSQVGGETQY
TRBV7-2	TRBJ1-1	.	ASSLFPGEGTEAF
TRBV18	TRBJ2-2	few	ASSRPAGDTGELF
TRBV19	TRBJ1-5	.	ASTLNQPQH
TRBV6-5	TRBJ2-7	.	ASSYRQGGPYEQY
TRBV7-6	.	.	ASSLAGVSYEQY
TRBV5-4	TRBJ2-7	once	ASSSYDRVSYEQY